The 20 T cell receptor beta chains below all came from one sample that was sequenced in a study of OX40 agonist ivuxolimab in advanced cancers. Library preparation employed the immunoSEQ multiplex PCR assay. As stored in TCRdb, this immuneACCESS dataset retains in-frame rearrangements with V and J assigned. A fraction of the clones does not appear; measured against another copy, unresolved V genes explain less than half of the discrepancy, and the remainder lacks a known reason. This sample comprises 45,000 to 65,000 clones, 77% of them detected only once. The top ten clonotypes cover roughly 6.3% of the sample. This specimen was CD4+ or CD8+ T cells sorted from blood, taken in a trial of the OX40 agonist ivuxolimab. Source of these receptors: an adult with an advanced solid tumor such as melanoma, head and neck, liver or kidney cancer.

The rearrangement uses TRBV28 and TRBJ1-2, with unresolved D. Germline CDR1 is MDHEN and CDR2 is SYDVKM. V dropped 3 bases and J dropped 0 bases, with 11 bases sitting between them. This CDR3 region has 15 residues. CDR3 DNA: TGTGCCAGCAGTTTCCCTGACTCAGCTAACTATGGCTACACCTTC. This sequence encodes CASSFPDSANYGYTF.

The genes are TRBV5-6 and TRBJ2-2; 11 bases line up with TRBD2. Germline CDR1 is SGHDT and CDR2 is YYEEEE. V shed 3 bases and J 6 bases; nucleotides not matched to a gene: 4. This CDR3 has 15 residues. In DNA, the CDR3 is TGTGCCAGCAGCTCCTTAGCGGGGGGGCCCGGGGAGCTGTTTTTT. As protein: CASSSLAGGPGELFF.

V gene TRBV5-6 combines with J gene TRBJ2-2; 10 nucleotides align to TRBD2. CDR1 is SGHDT and CDR2 is YYEEEE in the germline V gene. V dropped 2 bases and J dropped 1; count of bases not matched to a gene: 2. This CDR3 has 16 residues. CDR3 sequence (DNA): TGTGCCAGCAGCTTACGGACTAGCGGGAACACCGGGGAGCTGTTTTTT. As protein: CASSLRTSGNTGELFF.

This chain connects TRBV13 to TRBJ2-3; TRBD2 matches 11 bases. Germline-derived CDR1 and CDR2 are PRHDT and FYEKMQ (reference sequence). This CDR3 is built from 15 residues. Germline trimming cut 0 bases from V and 5 bases from J; bases unmatched to any gene: 1. CDR3 amino acids: CASSLGLAGGDTQYF. CDR3 coding DNA: TGTGCCAGCAGCTTAGGGCTAGCGGGAGGAGATACGCAGTATTTT. The variable domain in full, with the rest retrieved from reference TRBV13 and TRBJ2-3, is AAGVIQSPRHLIKEKRETATLKCYPIPRHDTVYWYQQGPGQDPQFLISFYEKMQSDKGSIPDRFSAQQFSDYHSELNMSSLELGDSALYFCASSLGLAGGDTQYFGPGTRLTVL.

The V and J genes are TRBV19 and TRBJ1-4; D call uncertain. The CDR3 totals 15 residues. CDR1 is LNHDA, CDR2 SQIVND, per germline (reference sequence). V was trimmed by 1 base and J by 5 bases, leaving 11 bases between them. CDR3 sequence (DNA): TGTGCCAGTAGTATAGGGCAGGTGACGAATGAAAAACTGTTTTTT. It specifies CASSIGQVTNEKLFF. The full variable domain, in which reference TRBV19 and TRBJ1-4 provide the parts outside the CDR3, is DGGITQSPKYLFRKEGQNVTLSCEQNLNHDAMYWYRQDPGQGLRLIYYSQIVNDFQKGDIAEGYSVSREKKESFPLTVTSAQKNPTAFYLCASSIGQVTNEKLFFGSGTQLSVL.

The chain joins TRBV7-7 to TRBJ2-7; D ambiguous. Germline V gene data show CDR1 as SSHAT and CDR2 as FNYEAQ (reference sequence). This CDR3 spans 15 amino acids. The ends were cut back, 2 bases at V and 2 bases at J, with 13 bases in the middle. The CDR3 is CASSLWWSLPYEQYF. CDR3 bases: TGTGCCAGCAGCTTATGGTGGTCCCTTCCCTACGAGCAGTACTTC.

The chain joins TRBV4-1 to TRBJ2-7, with D perhaps TRBD2 (6 bases). There are 15 residues in the CDR3. The germline V gene has CDR1 MGHRA and CDR2 YSYEKL. Trimming shortened V by 4 bases and J by 3 bases, and 16 bases separated the two germline ends. This CDR3 reads CASSLGPGTHYEQYF. CDR3 nucleotide sequence: TGCGCCAGCAGCCTTGGCCCCGGGACTCACTACGAGCAGTACTTC.

This chain joins TRBV25-1 and TRBJ2-4, with a possible D match to TRBD2 (5 bases). The CDR3 runs 14 residues. Trimming cost V 1 base and J 7 bases, with 11 bases left between them. The V gene's germline CDR1 is MGHDK and CDR2 SYGVNS. CDR3 DNA sequence: TGTGCCAGCAGTGAATCACTAGTCGGGAACATTCAGTACTTC. This encodes CASSESLVGNIQYF.

The genes are TRBV11-2 and TRBJ1-2; possible D gene TRBD1, 5 bases. Trimming left V 4 bases short and J 6 bases short, with 15 bases between. Germline V gene lookup returns CDR1 SGHAT and CDR2 FQNNGV. The CDR3 has 14 amino acids. Here the CDR3 DNA reads TGTGCCAGCAGCTCCGTGGGGGGGATTGATGGCTACACCTTC. This gives the protein CASSSVGGIDGYTF.

The CDR3 spells CASSSNYYGYTF. CDR3 DNA: TGTGCCAGCAGCTCTAACTACTATGGCTACACCTTC. The chain uses TRBV5-5 and TRBJ1-2; D call uncertain. The CDR3 is 12 amino acids. The germline V gene has CDR1 SGHKS and CDR2 YYEKEE (reference sequence). V was pared by 3 bases and J by 3 bases, with 6 bases between. Together with reference TRBV5-5 and TRBJ1-2, the CDR3 gives the full variable domain: DAGVTQSPTHLIKTRGQQVTLRCSPISGHKSVSWYQQVLGQGPQFIFQYYEKEERGRGNFPDRFSARQFPNYSSELNVNALLLGDSALYLCASSSNYYGYTFGSGTRLTVV.

This clone was observed a handful of times. The genes are TRBV11-2 and TRBJ2-4, with D maybe TRBD2 (6 bases). V lost 5 bases, J lost 1 base, and 12 bases lay in between. Looked up from germline, CDR1 is SGHAT and CDR2 is FQNNGV. This CDR3 region has 15 residues. In DNA, the CDR3 is TGTGCCAGCAGCGATATACGGGGGGCCAAAAACATTCAGTACTTC. It yields the protein CASSDIRGAKNIQYF. The entire variable domain, with the rest obtained from reference TRBV11-2 and TRBJ2-4, is as follows: EAGVAQSPRYKIIEKRQSVAFWCNPISGHATLYWYQQILGQGPKLLIQFQNNGVVDDSQLPKDRFSAERLKGVDSTLKIQPAKLEDSAVYLCASSDIRGAKNIQYFGAGTRLSVL.

This clone was observed once. The rearrangement uses TRBV6-5 and TRBJ1-5; D perhaps matches TRBD1 (5 bases). Germline values: CDR1 MNHEY, CDR2 SVGAGI. The CDR3 totals 14 residues. Trimming stripped 2 bases from V and 3 bases from J, with 8 bases between. For the CDR3, the DNA is TGTGCCAGCAGTTACGGGGGGGACAATCAGCCCCAGCATTTT. It specifies CASSYGGDNQPQHF.

CDR3 coding DNA: TGTGCCAGCAGTTCCCAGAGGGCCCGGGAGACCCAGTACTTC. Its protein is CASSSQRARETQYF. The J gene is TRBJ2-5, the V gene TRBV6-6; a possible D gene is TRBD2 (5 bases). V lost 4 bases and J 5 bases, leaving 14 bases between the germline ends. The CDR3 is 14 residues long. The germline CDR1 and CDR2 sequences are MNHNY and SVGAGI (reference sequence).

This chain links TRBV2 with TRBJ2-4; TRBD1 aligns across 8 bases. The V segment lost 7 bases and the J segment 9 bases; nucleotides outside the gene matches: 8. The CDR3 spans 13 residues. Germline V gene data show CDR1 as SNHLY and CDR2 as FYNNEI. CDR3 protein: CASKGQAVGIQYF. The DNA for the CDR3 is TGTGCCAGCAAGGGACAGGCCGTCGGCATTCAGTACTTC.

This clone was picked up a small number of times. The chain is built from TRBV19 and TRBJ1-5, with TRBD1 matching 7 bases. In germline, CDR1 is LNHDA, CDR2 SQIVND (reference sequence). The V gene end was trimmed by 0 bases and the J gene end by 9 bases; junction bases not matched to a gene: 11. The CDR3 spans 16 residues. The CDR3 sequence: CASSIDLWAGGRPQHF. DNA for the CDR3: TGTGCCAGTAGTATAGATCTATGGGCAGGGGGGCGGCCCCAGCATTTT.

This clone appeared a single time. This chain connects TRBV18 to TRBJ2-2; D is possibly TRBD2 (6 bases). The CDR3 runs to 15 residues. The ends were cut back, 5 bases at V and 1 base at J, with 11 bases in the middle. CDR1 KGHSH and CDR2 LQKENI come from the germline V gene. The CDR3 sequence: CASSVRERNTGELFF. The CDR3 DNA sequence: TGTGCCAGCTCAGTTCGGGAGCGGAACACCGGGGAGCTGTTTTTT.

This clone was observed a handful of times. The chain links TRBV7-7 to TRBJ1-2; D remains unclear. From germline, CDR1 is SSHAT and CDR2 FNYEAQ (reference sequence). The CDR3 totals 13 residues. V lost 3 bases to trimming and J lost 6 bases, with 11 bases between them. The DNA for the CDR3 is TGTGCCAGCAGCTTCGAAGGGCCGGATGGCTACACCTTC. Protein product: CASSFEGPDGYTF.

This clone was seen more than once but under ten times. This chain connects TRBV9 to TRBJ1-4; 9 nucleotides align to TRBD1. Trimming at V came to 5 bases and at J to 5 bases, leaving 4 bases not matched to a gene. The CDR3 has 14 residues. The germline CDR1 and CDR2 sequences are SGDLS and YYNGEE. The CDR3 sequence: CASSIGTGNEKLFF. In DNA, the CDR3 is TGTGCCAGCAGTATCGGGACAGGGAATGAAAAACTGTTTTTT.

The rearrangement joins TRBV10-3 to TRBJ1-2, with D maybe TRBD1 (5 bases). The germline CDR1 and CDR2 sequences are ENHRY and SYGVKD. Trimming took 4 bases from V and 0 from J, leaving 24 bases between them. This CDR3 is 19 amino acids long. In DNA form, the CDR3 reads TGTGCCATCAGTGTGGCCCCTTGGCAGAGGCAGGGCTCTAACTATGGCTACACCTTC. Its translation is CAISVAPWQRQGSNYGYTF.

V and J are TRBV7-3 and TRBJ2-1; D call uncertain. CDR1 is SGHTA, CDR2 FQGTGA, per germline. The CDR3 runs to 16 residues. Trimming cost V 1 base and J 0 bases, with 10 bases left between them. The CDR3, as DNA: TGTGCCAGCAGCTTAAGGCCTGGGGTCTCCTACAATGAGCAGTTCTTC. It specifies CASSLRPGVSYNEQFF.